Listed below are T cell receptor beta chains from one sample, sequenced in a study of control samples from healthy donors and cancer patients. Only in-frame clones appear in the TCRdb table, and some are missing; sequencing was by immunoSEQ multiplex PCR. The sample comprises 100,000 to 150,000 clones, roughly 87% of which are singletons, and around 1.8% rests with the top ten. What was sequenced was blood. Receptor source: a young man in good health. Each CDR3 is given with its conserved first and last residue. Each record gives: J gene, V gene, D gene, clone size, CDR3 protein, CDR3 DNA. The D gene is left open where the match is weak. The listing skips clone size in some rows; elsewhere it reads once, few, many or a size class.

TRBJ1-2 TRBV6-5 NA NA CASSDGGPSSGYTF TGTGCCAGCTCCGATGGCGGGCCCTCCTCTGGCTACACCTTC
TRBJ1-1 TRBV19 NA NA CASSLSRDTYTEAFF TGTGCCAGTAGTCTAAGTCGGGACACCTACACTGAAGCTTTCTTT
TRBJ2-3 TRBV5-4 TRBD1 NA CASRQGAEDTQYF TGTGCCAGCAGACAGGGGGCTGAAGATACGCAGTATTTT
TRBJ2-3 TRBV6-6 NA NA CASSHYGDTQYF TGTGCCAGCAGTCACTATGGGGATACGCAGTATTTT
TRBJ2-7 TRBV5-6 TRBD1 NA CASSLGTGGIYEQYF TGTGCCAGCAGCTTGGGGACAGGGGGGATCTACGAGCAGTACTTC
TRBJ2-3 TRBV7-2 TRBD2 NA CASSAMTSGVSTDTQYF TGTGCCAGCAGCGCGATGACTAGCGGGGTGAGCACAGATACGCAGTATTTT
TRBJ2-3 TRBV5-1 NA NA CASSYDAFGRAQYF TGCGCCAGCAGCTATGATGCCTTCGGCAGGGCGCAGTATTTT
TRBJ2-5 TRBV10-3 NA NA CAISVPPQETQYF TGTGCCATCAGTGTCCCACCTCAAGAGACCCAGTACTTC
TRBJ1-4 TRBV4-3 NA once CASSQVTGPTNEKLFF TGCGCCAGCAGCCAGGTTACAGGGCCAACTAATGAAAAACTGTTTTTT
TRBJ1-6 TRBV27 NA NA CASSLGGPGSYNSPLHF TGTGCCAGCAGTTTAGGAGGGCCCGGCTCCTATAATTCACCCCTCCACTTT
TRBJ1-4 TRBV5-1 TRBD1 once CASSPTAGGNEKLFF TGCGCCAGCAGCCCAACGGCAGGGGGTAATGAAAAACTGTTTTTT
TRBJ2-3 TRBV7-9 NA NA CASSLGLNTDTQYF TGTGCCAGCAGCTTAGGCCTGAACACAGATACGCAGTATTTT
TRBJ2-2 TRBV19 TRBD1 NA CASSKYRGSAGELFF TGTGCCAGTAGTAAATACAGGGGCAGTGCCGGGGAGCTGTTTTTT
TRBJ1-4 TRBV25-1 NA NA CASSEPRGGFRTNEKLFF TGTGCCAGCAGTGAACCCAGGGGCGGGTTCAGAACTAATGAAAAACTGTTTTTT
TRBJ2-7 TRBV5-6 TRBD2 NA CASSLPGTSGRKDF TGTGCCAGCAGCTTACCCGGGACTAGCGGCCGGAAGGACTTC
TRBJ2-5 TRBV25-1 NA NA CASMTPGPRETQYF TGTGCCAGCATGACCCCGGGACCACGGGAGACCCAGTACTTC
TRBJ2-7 TRBV7-3 NA NA CASSPNTGTYEQYF TGTGCCAGCAGCCCCAACACAGGGACCTACGAGCAGTACTTC
TRBJ1-1 TRBV25-1 NA NA CATRRNTEAFF TGTGCCACTAGACGAAACACTGAAGCTTTCTTT
TRBJ1-1 TRBV5-4 NA once CASSAGQNEAFF TGTGCCAGCAGCGCCGGACAGAATGAAGCTTTCTTT
TRBJ2-5 TRBV7-7 TRBD2 NA CASSRGLAGYGETQYF TGTGCTAGCAGCCGCGGACTAGCGGGATATGGCGAGACCCAGTACTTC
TRBJ1-1 TRBV29-1 NA once CSVGGQLVRTEAFF TGCAGCGTTGGTGGACAGTTGGTTCGGACTGAAGCTTTCTTT
TRBJ1-2 TRBV27 TRBD1 NA CASTRTGAVYGYTF TGTGCCAGCACCCGGACAGGGGCGGTCTATGGCTACACCTTC